This TCR beta chain was observed in a study of T cell responses to AZD1222 COVID-19 vaccine. The protocol was immunoSEQ multiplex PCR, while the TCRdb copy is restricted to in-frame clones and leaves out a portion. The repertoire holds more than 150,000 clones, roughly 90% seen once, with around 3.7% in the top ten. CDR1 and CDR2 from the germline V gene are MDHEN and SYDVKM. The CDR3 runs to 14 residues. V gave up 5 bases and J gave up 8 bases, with 15 bases separating them. Notes on the study in general: Vaccine-associated CD4 TCRs spanned spike, dominant at 160-218 and 743-854.

In regard to this clone: Its antigen is as yet unknown.

The rearrangement uses TRBV28 and TRBJ1-4, with D possibly being TRBD1 (5 bases). The TCR was taken from an adult who received the AZD1222 COVID-19 vaccine. The material sequenced was peripheral blood, taken 28 days after the second AZD1222 dose. CDR3 protein: CASSAGDPGEKLFF. CDR3 DNA sequence: TGTGCCAGCAGTGCCGGCGACCCAGGGGAAAAACTGTTTTTT.